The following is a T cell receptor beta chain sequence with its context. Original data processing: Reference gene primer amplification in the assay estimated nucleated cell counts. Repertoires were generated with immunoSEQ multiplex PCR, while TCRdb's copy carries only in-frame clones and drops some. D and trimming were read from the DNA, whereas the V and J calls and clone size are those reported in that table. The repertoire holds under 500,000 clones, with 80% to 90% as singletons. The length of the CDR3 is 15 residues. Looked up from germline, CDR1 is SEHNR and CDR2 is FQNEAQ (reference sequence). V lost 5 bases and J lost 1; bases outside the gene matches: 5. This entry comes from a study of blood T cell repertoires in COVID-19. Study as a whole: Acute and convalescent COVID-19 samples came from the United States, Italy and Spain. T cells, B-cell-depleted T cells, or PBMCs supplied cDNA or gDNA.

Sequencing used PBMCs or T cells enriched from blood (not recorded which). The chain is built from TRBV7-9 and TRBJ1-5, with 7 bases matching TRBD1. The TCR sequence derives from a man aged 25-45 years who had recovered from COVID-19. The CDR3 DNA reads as TGTGCCAGCAGCGCCGGGACAGAGAGCAATCAGCCCCAGCATTTT. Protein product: CASSAGTESNQPQHF.